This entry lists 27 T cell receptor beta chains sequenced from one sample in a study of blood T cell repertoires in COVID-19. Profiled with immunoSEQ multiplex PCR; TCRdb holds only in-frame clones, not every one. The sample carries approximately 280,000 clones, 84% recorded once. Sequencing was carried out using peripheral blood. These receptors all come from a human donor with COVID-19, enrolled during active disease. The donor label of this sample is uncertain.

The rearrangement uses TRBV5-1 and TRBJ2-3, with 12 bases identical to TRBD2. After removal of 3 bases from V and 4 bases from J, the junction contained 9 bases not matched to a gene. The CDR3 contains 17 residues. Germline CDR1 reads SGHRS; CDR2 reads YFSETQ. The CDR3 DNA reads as TGCGCCAGCAGCTCTTCGACTAGCGGGAGATTCGCAGATACGCAGTATTTT. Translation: CASSSSTSGRFADTQYF.

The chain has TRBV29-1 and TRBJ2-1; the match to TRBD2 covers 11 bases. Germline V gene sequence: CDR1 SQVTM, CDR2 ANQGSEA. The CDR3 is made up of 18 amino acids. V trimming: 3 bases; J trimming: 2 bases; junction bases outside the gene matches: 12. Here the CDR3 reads CSVDGTSGLQSPYNEQFF. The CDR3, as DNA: TGCAGCGTTGACGGGACTAGCGGTCTCCAATCCCCCTACAATGAGCAGTTCTTC.

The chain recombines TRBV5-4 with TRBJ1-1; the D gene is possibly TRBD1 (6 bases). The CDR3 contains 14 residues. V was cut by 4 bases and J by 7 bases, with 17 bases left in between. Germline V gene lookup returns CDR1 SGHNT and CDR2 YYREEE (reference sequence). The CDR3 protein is CASSRQQGVIEAFF. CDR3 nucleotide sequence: TGTGCCAGCAGCCGACAACAGGGTGTAATTGAAGCTTTCTTT.

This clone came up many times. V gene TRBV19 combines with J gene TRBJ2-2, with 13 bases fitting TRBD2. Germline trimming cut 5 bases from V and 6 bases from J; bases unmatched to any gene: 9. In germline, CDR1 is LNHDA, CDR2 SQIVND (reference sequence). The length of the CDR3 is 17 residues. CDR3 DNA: TGTGCCAGTAGTGAGACTAGCGGGAGGTCTGGGGCCGGGGAGCTGTTTTTT. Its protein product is CASSETSGRSGAGELFF.

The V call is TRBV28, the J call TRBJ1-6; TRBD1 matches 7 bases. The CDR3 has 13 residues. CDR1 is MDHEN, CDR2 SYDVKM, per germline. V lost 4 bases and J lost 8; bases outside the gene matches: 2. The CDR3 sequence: CASSSDRDSPLHF. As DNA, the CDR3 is TGTGCCAGCAGTTCCGACAGGGATTCACCCCTCCACTTT.

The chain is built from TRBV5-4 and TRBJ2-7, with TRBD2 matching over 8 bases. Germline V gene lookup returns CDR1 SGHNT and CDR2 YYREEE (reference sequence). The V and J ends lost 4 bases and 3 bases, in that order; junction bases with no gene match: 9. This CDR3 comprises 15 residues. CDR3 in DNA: TGTGCCAGCAGCACGGACGGGACTAGGAACTACGAGCAGTACTTC. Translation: CASSTDGTRNYEQYF.

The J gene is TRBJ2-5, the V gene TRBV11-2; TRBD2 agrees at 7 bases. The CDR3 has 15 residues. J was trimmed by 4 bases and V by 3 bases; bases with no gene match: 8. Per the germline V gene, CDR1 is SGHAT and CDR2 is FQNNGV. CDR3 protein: CASSFARGVAETQYF. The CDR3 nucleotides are TGTGCCAGCAGCTTTGCTCGGGGGGTGGCAGAGACCCAGTACTTC.

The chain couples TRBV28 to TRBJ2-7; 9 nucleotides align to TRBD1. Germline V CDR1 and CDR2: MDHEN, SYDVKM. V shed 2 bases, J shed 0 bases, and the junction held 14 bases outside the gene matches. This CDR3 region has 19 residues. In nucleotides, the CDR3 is TGTGCCAGCAGTTTAACGGGACAGGGATTCGTACGGCGCTCCTACGAGCAGTACTTC. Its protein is CASSLTGQGFVRRSYEQYF. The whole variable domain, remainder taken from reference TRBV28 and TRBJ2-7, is DVKVTQSSRYLVKRTGEKVFLECVQDMDHENMFWYRQDPGLGLRLIYFSYDVKMKEKGDIPEGYSVSREKKERFSLILESASTNQTSMYLCASSLTGQGFVRRSYEQYFGPGTRLTVT.

Here the CDR3 DNA reads TGTGCCTGGAGTAGGGGGGGCTACGAGCAGTACTTC. Translating gives CAWSRGGYEQYF. J is TRBJ2-7 and V is TRBV30, with a weak D call TRBD2 (7 bases). V was clipped by 2 bases and J by 3 bases, with 8 bases between them. The germline V gene encodes CDR1 GTSNPN and CDR2 SVGIG (reference sequence). The CDR3 sequence is 12 residues long.

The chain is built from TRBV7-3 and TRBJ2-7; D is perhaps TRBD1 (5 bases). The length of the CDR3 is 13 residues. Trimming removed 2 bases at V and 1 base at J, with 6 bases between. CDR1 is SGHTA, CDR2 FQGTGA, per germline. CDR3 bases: TGTGCCAGCAGCTTAGACAGATCCTACGAGCAGTACTTC. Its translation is CASSLDRSYEQYF. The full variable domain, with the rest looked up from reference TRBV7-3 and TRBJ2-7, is GAGVSQTPSNKVTEKGKYVELRCDPISGHTALYWYRQSLGQGPEFLIYFQGTGAADDSGLPNDRFFAVRPEGSVSTLKIQRTERGDSAVYLCASSLDRSYEQYFGPGTRLTVT.

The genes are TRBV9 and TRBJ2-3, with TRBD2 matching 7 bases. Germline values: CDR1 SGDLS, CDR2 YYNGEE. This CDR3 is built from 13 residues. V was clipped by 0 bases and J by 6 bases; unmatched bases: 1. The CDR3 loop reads CASSVGSGDTQYF. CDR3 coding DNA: TGTGCCAGCAGCGTAGGTAGCGGGGATACGCAGTATTTT.

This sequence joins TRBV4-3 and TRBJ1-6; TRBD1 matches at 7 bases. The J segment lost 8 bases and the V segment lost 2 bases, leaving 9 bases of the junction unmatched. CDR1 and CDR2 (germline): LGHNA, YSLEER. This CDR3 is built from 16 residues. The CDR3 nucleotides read TGCGCCAGCAGCCAATCCGGGACAGAGATCGATTCACCCCTCCACTTT. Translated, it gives CASSQSGTEIDSPLHF.

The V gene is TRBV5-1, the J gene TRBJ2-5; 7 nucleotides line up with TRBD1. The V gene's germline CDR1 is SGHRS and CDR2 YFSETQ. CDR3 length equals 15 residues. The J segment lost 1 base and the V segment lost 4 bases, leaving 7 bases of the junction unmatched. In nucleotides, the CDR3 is TGCGCCAGCAGCCTACCGGACAGGCCCCAAGAGACCCAGTACTTC. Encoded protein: CASSLPDRPQETQYF.

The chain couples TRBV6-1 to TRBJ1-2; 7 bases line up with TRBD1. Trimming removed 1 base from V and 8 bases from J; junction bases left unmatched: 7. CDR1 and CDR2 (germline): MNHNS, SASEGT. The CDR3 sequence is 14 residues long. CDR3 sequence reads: CASSEDRGRWGYTF. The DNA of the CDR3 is TGTGCCAGCAGTGAAGACAGGGGCCGGTGGGGCTACACCTTC.

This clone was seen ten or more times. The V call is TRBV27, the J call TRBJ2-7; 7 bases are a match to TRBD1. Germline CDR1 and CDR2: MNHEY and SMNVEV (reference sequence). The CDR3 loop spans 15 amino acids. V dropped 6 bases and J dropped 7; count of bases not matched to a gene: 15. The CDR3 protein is CASSSLGGRVGEQYF. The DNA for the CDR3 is TGTGCCAGCAGCTCCCTAGGGGGCAGGGTGGGGGAGCAGTACTTC.

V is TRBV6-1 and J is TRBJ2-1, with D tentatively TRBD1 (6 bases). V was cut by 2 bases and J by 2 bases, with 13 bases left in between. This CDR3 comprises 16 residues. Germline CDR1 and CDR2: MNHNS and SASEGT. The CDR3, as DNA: TGTGCCAGCAGTGAACCGGGCAGGGGACCCTACAATGAGCAGTTCTTC. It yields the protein CASSEPGRGPYNEQFF.

CDR3 coding DNA: TGTGCCATTCAGGACAGCTACACAGATACGCAGTATTTT. Its protein product is CAIQDSYTDTQYF. This chain links TRBV10-3 with TRBJ2-3; D may be TRBD1 (6 bases). CDR1 ENHRY and CDR2 SYGVKD come from the germline V gene. V was clipped by 9 bases and J by 2 bases, with 12 bases between them. CDR3 length: 13 residues.

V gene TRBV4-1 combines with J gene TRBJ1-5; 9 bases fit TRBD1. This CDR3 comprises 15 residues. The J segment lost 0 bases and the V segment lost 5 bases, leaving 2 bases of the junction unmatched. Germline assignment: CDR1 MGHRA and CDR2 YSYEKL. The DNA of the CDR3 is TGCGCCAGCAGCTGGGACAGGGATAGCAATCAGCCCCAGCATTTT. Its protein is CASSWDRDSNQPQHF.

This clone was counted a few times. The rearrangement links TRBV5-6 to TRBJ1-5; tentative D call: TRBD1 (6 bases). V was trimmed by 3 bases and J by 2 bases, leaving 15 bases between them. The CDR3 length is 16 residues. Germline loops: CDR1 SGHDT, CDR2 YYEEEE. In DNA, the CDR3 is TGTGCCAGCAGCTACCGTGGGGGCTGGGGCAATCAGCCCCAGCATTTT. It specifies CASSYRGGWGNQPQHF.

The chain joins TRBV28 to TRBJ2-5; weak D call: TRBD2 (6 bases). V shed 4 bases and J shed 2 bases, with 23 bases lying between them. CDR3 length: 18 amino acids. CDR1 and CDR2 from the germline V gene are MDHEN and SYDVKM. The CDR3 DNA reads TGTGCCAGCAGTTCCCTTGGAGGGAGGAAAGCGCCTCAAGAGACCCAGTACTTC. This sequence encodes CASSSLGGRKAPQETQYF.

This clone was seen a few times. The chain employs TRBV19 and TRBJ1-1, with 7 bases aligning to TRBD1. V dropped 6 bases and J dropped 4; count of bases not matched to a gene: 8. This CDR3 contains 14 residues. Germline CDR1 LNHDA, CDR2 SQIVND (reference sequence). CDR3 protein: CASRPGQLATEAFF. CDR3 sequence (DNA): TGTGCCAGTAGGCCGGGACAGCTAGCCACTGAAGCTTTCTTT.

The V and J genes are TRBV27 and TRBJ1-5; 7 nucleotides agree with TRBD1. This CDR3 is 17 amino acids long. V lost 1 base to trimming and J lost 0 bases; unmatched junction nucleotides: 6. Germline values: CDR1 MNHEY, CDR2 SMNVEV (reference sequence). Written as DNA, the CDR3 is TGTGCCAGCAGTTTATTACCGGGGACAGCTAGCAATCAGCCCCAGCATTTT. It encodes CASSLLPGTASNQPQHF.

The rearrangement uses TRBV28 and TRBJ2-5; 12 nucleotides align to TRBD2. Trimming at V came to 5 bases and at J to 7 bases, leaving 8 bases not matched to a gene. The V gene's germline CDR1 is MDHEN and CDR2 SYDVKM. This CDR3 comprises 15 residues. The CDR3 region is CASSTTSGRGGTQYF. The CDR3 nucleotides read TGTGCCAGCAGTACGACTAGCGGGAGAGGAGGGACCCAGTACTTC.

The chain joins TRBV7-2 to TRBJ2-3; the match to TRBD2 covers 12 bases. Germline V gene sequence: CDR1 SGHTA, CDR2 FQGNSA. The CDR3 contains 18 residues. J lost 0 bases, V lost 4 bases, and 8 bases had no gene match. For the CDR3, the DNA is TGTGCCAGCAGCTCTTCCGGGACTAGCGGGCGAAGCACAGATACGCAGTATTTT. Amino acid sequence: CASSSSGTSGRSTDTQYF.

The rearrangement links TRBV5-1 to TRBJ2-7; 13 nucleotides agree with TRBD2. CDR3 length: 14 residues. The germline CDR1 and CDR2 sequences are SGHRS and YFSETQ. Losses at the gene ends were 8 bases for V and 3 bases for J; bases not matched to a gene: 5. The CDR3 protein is CARVGTSGIYEQYF. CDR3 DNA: TGCGCCAGAGTGGGGACTAGCGGGATCTACGAGCAGTACTTC.

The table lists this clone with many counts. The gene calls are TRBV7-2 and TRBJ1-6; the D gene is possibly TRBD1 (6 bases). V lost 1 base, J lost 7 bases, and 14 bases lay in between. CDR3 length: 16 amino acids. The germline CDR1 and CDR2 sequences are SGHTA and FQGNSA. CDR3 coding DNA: TGTGCCAGCAGCTTAGGCTCGGCAGGGACAAATTCACCCCTCCACTTT. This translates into CASSLGSAGTNSPLHF. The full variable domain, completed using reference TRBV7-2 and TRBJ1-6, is GAGVSQSPSNKVTEKGKDVELRCDPISGHTALYWYRQSLGQGLEFLIYFQGNSAPDKSGLPSDRFSAERTGGSVSTLTIQRTQQEDSAVYLCASSLGSAGTNSPLHFGNGTRLTVT.

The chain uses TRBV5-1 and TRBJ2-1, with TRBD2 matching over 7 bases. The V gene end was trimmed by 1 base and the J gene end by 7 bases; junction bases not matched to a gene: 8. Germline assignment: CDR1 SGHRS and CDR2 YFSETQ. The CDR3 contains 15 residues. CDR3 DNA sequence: TGCGCCAGCAGCTTGCCCCCTAGCGGACCTAATGAGCAGTTCTTC. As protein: CASSLPPSGPNEQFF.